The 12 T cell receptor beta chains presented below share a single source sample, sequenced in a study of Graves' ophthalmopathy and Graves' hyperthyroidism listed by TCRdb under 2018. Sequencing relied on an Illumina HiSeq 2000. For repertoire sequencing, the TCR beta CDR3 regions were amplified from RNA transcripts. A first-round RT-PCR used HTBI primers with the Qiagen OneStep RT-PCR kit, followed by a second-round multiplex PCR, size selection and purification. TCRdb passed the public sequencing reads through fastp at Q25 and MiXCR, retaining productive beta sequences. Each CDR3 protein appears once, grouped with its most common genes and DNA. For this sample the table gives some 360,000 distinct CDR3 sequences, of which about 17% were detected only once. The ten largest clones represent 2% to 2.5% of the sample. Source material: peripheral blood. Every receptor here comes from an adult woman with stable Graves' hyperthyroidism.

CDR3 bases: TGTGCCAGTTCAGGTAGTGGGGGCTGGGGGGCCAACGTCCTGACTTTC. It translates to CASSGSGGWGANVLTF. The chain combines TRBV19 with TRBJ2-6; weak D call: TRBD1 (6 bases). Trimming removed 8 bases from V and 4 bases from J, with 18 bases in between. From germline, CDR1 is LNHDA and CDR2 SQIVND (reference sequence). The CDR3 runs to 16 residues.

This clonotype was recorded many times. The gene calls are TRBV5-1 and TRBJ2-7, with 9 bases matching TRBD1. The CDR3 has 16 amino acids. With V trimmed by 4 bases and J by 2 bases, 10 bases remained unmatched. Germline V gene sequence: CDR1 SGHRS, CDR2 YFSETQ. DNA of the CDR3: TGCGCCAGCAGCCCTCGCCCGGGACAGGGAACCTACGAGCAGTACTTC. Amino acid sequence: CASSPRPGQGTYEQYF.

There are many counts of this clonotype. In DNA, the CDR3 is TGTGCCAGCAGTGAAAAGGGGCTGAGCTCCTACGAGCAGTACTTC. It codes for CASSEKGLSSYEQYF. The V gene is TRBV2, the J gene TRBJ2-7; D is perhaps TRBD1 (5 bases). The CDR3 is made up of 15 amino acids. V lost 2 bases, J lost 0 bases, and 11 bases lay in between. Per germline, CDR1 SNHLY and CDR2 FYNNEI.

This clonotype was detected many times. The CDR3 DNA reads TGCGCCAGCAGCCAAGGCCTAACAGGGGGGAACACCGGGGAGCTGTTTTTT. Amino acid sequence: CASSQGLTGGNTGELFF. This rearrangement joins TRBV4-1 to TRBJ2-2, with 8 bases lining up with TRBD1. The V gene end was trimmed by 1 base and the J gene end by 1 base; junction bases not matched to a gene: 5. The CDR3 contains 17 residues. CDR1 MGHRA and CDR2 YSYEKL come from the germline V gene.

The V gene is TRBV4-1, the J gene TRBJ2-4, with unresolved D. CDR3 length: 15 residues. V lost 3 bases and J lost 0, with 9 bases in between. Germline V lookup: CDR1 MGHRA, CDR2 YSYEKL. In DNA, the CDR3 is TGCGCCAGCAGCCACCGATTACTAGCCAAAAACATTCAGTACTTC. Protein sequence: CASSHRLLAKNIQYF.

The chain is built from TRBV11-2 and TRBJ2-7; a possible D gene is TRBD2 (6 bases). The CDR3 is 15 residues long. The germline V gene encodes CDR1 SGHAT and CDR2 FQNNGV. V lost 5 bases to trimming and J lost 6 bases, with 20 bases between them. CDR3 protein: CASSAAPGTGGEQYF. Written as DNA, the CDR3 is TGTGCCAGCAGCGCGGCCCCGGGGACCGGGGGCGAGCAGTACTTC.

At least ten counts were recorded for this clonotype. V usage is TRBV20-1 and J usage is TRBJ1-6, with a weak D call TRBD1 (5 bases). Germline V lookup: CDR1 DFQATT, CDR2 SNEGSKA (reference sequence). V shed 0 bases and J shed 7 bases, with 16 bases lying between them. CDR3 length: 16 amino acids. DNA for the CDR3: TGCAGTGCTAGAGAAGCAGGGAGGACTTCCAATTCACCCCTCCACTTT. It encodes CSAREAGRTSNSPLHF.

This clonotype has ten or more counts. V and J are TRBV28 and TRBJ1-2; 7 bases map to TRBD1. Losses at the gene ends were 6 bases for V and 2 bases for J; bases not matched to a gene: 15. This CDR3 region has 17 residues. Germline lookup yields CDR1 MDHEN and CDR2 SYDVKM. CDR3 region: CASSQGGWGRRNYGYTF. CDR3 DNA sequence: TGTGCCAGCAGCCAGGGGGGTTGGGGCCGGAGGAACTATGGCTACACCTTC.

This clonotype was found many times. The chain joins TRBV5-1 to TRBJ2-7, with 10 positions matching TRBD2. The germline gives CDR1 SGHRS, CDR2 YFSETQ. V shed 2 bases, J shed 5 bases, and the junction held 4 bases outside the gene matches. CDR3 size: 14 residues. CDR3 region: CASSFVLAGDEQYF. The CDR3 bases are TGCGCCAGCAGCTTTGTGCTAGCGGGAGACGAGCAGTACTTC.

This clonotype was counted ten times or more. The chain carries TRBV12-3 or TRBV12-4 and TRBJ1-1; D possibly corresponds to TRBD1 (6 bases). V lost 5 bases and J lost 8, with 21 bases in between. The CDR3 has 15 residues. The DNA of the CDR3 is TGTGCCAGCAGTCTATACAAAGGGGGGGTCATGGAAGCTTTCTTT. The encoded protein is CASSLYKGGVMEAFF.

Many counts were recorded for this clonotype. The CDR3 coding sequence is TGCGCCAGCAGCTGGACACTGACAGGGAGGGAATACGAGCAGTACTTC. Translated, it gives CASSWTLTGREYEQYF. The chain recombines TRBV5-1 with TRBJ2-7, with D possibly being TRBD1 or TRBD2 (7 bases each). CDR3 length: 16 amino acids. The ends were cut back, 3 bases at V and 4 bases at J, with 20 bases in the middle. The germline V gene has CDR1 SGHRS and CDR2 YFSETQ.

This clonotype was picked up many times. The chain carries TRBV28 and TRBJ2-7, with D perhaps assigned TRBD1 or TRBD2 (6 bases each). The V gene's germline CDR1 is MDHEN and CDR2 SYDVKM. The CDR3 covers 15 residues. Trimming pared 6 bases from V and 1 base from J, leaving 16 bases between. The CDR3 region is CASSIGGLKSYEQYF. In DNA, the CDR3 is TGTGCCAGCAGCATAGGGGGGCTTAAGTCCTACGAGCAGTACTTC.